This record looks at one T cell receptor (beta chain) sequence and its context. TCRdb's table, derived via immunoSEQ multiplex PCR, lists solely in-frame clones and lacks some. The repertoire holds roughly 290,000 clones, around 82% seen once, with 15% to 19% in the top ten. This sample stems from a study of blood T cell repertoires in COVID-19. This CDR3 spans 17 amino acids. CDR1 and CDR2 from the germline V gene are SGHRS and YFSETQ. The trim removed 0 bases at V and 4 bases at J, leaving 13 bases unmatched. This sequence originates from a person aged 70 to 85 with COVID-19, enrolled during active disease. The chain employs TRBV5-1 and TRBJ2-7; TRBD1 agrees at 7 bases. Sequenced input: peripheral blood. CDR3 sequence: CASSLGPLDRASYEQYF. As DNA, the CDR3 is TGCGCCAGCAGCTTGGGCCCCCTCGACAGGGCGAGTTACGAGCAGTACTTC.